There are many counts of the clone carrying this TCR beta chain. The antigen remains undetermined. This entry belongs to a study of radiation and T cells in renal cell carcinoma. Study outcomes and limitations: From baseline, blood top tumor clonotypes peaked at 2 weeks post-radiation. Top 100 clonotypes averaged around 50% in irradiated versus about 43% in nephrectomy-only tumors.

There are 13 residues in the CDR3. CDR1 and CDR2 from the germline V gene are SGDLS and YYNGEE. V shed 0 bases and J shed 9 bases, with 10 bases lying between them. TCRdb keeps only in-frame clones here, not all; method: immunoSEQ multiplex PCR. The sample yields 17,000 or so clones, around 55% seen once. The treatment here: 15 Gy SBRT to primary tumor, nephrectomy 4 weeks later. Nephrectomy followed 15 Gy stereotactic body radiation by 4 weeks. The tumor was a clear cell renal cell carcinoma. The receptor comes from a man aged 50-60 years with renal cell carcinoma. The chain links TRBV9 to TRBJ2-1, with D perhaps matching TRBD2 (6 bases). The source was tumor tissue, collected from a patient whose treatment included radiotherapy and nephrectomy. CDR3 DNA sequence: TGTGCCAGCAGCGTAGCTTCGGGGGTTGAGCAGTTCTTC. Protein: CASSVASGVEQFF. Combining the CDR3 with reference TRBV9 and TRBJ2-1 gives the whole variable domain DSGVTQTPKHLITATGQRVTLRCSPRSGDLSVYWYQQSLDQGLQFLIQYYNGEERAKGNILERFSAQQFPDLHSELNLSSLELGDSALYFCASSVASGVEQFFGPGTRLTVL.